The rows below give T cell receptor beta chains drawn from one sample of a study of T cell clonotyping in hematopoietic cell transplantation. TCRdb's table, derived via immunoSEQ multiplex PCR, lists solely in-frame clones and lacks some. The sample includes over 45,000 clones, about nine tenths of them seen just once. Sequencing used peripheral blood mononuclear cells, obtained before stem cell transplant. These receptors were taken from a man aged 55 to 70 with biphenotypic leukemia. Some clones in this sample may be carry-over from other donors' samples. Each CDR3 is given with its conserved first and last residue. The D gene is left open where the match is weak. The size field is filled for only some rows; it gives once, few, many or a size class.

cdr3_length,v_call,clone_size,d_call,j_call,cdr3_aa,cdr3_nt
17,TRBV28,NA,TRBD2,TRBJ2-1,CASSPQVGLGGFNEQFF,TGTGCCAGCAGTCCCCAAGTGGGACTAGGTGGCTTCAATGAGCAGTTCTTC
15,TRBV4-1,few,NA,TRBJ1-2,CASSQVGPTNYGYTF,TGCGCCAGCAGCCAAGTAGGTCCCACTAACTATGGCTACACCTTC
12,TRBV10-3,NA,NA,TRBJ2-1,CAISEPGEEQFF,TGTGCCATCAGTGAGCCAGGGGAGGAGCAGTTCTTC
13,TRBV5-1,NA,NA,TRBJ2-7,CASSLGLNYEQYF,TGCGCCAGCAGCTTAGGCCTGAACTACGAGCAGTACTTC
16,TRBV11-1,NA,NA,TRBJ1-1,CASSRTRLITNTEAFF,TGTGCCAGCAGCCGGACGCGACTTATAACGAACACTGAAGCTTTCTTT
15,TRBV5-6,few,NA,TRBJ2-7,CASSLIFRGRYEQYF,TGTGCCAGCAGCTTAATTTTTAGGGGTCGGTACGAGCAGTACTTC
15,TRBV19,few,NA,TRBJ2-1,CASLGRAIGVNEQFF,TGTGCCAGCCTAGGCCGGGCCATCGGAGTCAATGAGCAGTTCTTC
13,TRBV25-1,once,TRBD2,TRBJ2-1,CASSIAGDGEQFF,TGTGCCAGCAGTATAGCGGGAGACGGTGAGCAGTTCTTC
14,TRBV28,NA,NA,TRBJ2-3,CASSFVAGTDTQYF,TGTGCCAGCAGTTTTGTAGCCGGCACAGATACGCAGTATTTT
17,TRBV27,NA,NA,TRBJ1-2,CASSLSSGLGFGYGYTF,TGTGCCAGCAGTTTATCATCGGGTCTAGGATTCGGCTATGGCTACACCTTC
15,TRBV9,few,NA,TRBJ2-5,CASSVDSRLGETQYF,TGTGCCAGCAGCGTAGATTCTAGGCTGGGTGAGACCCAGTACTTC
13,TRBV29-1,NA,NA,TRBJ1-1,CSVEVGGNTEAFF,TGCAGCGTTGAAGTGGGGGGGAACACTGAAGCTTTCTTT
15,TRBV25-1,NA,TRBD2,TRBJ2-7,CASSDNTGTTYEQYF,TGTGCCAGCAGTGACAATACCGGGACTACCTACGAGCAGTACTTC
11,TRBV20-1,once,NA,TRBJ2-1,CSASRAQREFF,TGCAGTGCTAGCCGTGCCCAGCGGGAGTTCTTC
15,TRBV11-3,NA,NA,TRBJ1-5,CASSLVGESNQPQHF,TGTGCCAGCAGCTTAGTAGGAGAGAGCAATCAGCCCCAGCATTTT
15,TRBV7-9,once,NA,TRBJ2-7,CASSSLDSGTYEQYF,TGTGCCAGCAGCTCCTTAGACAGCGGAACCTACGAGCAGTACTTC
15,TRBV28,NA,NA,TRBJ2-7,CASSLSGQTSHEQYF,TGTGCCAGCAGTTTATCTGGACAGACCTCCCACGAGCAGTACTTC
14,TRBV11-2,NA,NA,TRBJ2-7,CASSLAIIAYEQYF,TGTGCCAGCAGCTTAGCGATCATTGCCTACGAGCAGTACTTC
15,TRBV7-2,NA,TRBD2,TRBJ2-5,CASSLDVGTIGTQYF,TGTGCCAGCAGCTTAGACGTAGGGACTATTGGGACCCAGTACTTC
13,TRBV25-1,NA,NA,TRBJ1-1,CASSRDLNTEAFF,TGTGCCAGCAGCCGAGACCTGAACACTGAAGCTTTCTTT
16,TRBV9,NA,NA,TRBJ1-1,CASGGEGSIMDTEAFF,TGTGCCAGCGGGGGAGAGGGGAGTATTATGGACACTGAAGCTTTCTTT
17,TRBV4-1,once,NA,TRBJ1-3,CASSQDTGPYSGNTIYF,TGCGCCAGCAGCCAAGATACAGGGCCCTACTCTGGAAACACCATATATTTT
14,TRBV28,NA,NA,TRBJ1-4,CASSPQGGSEKLFF,TGTGCCAGCAGTCCACAGGGAGGGAGTGAAAAACTGTTTTTT
13,TRBV7-2,NA,NA,TRBJ1-1,CASSLADGREAFF,TGTGCCAGCAGCTTAGCCGACGGGAGGGAAGCTTTCTTT
11,TRBV2,NA,NA,TRBJ1-4,CASSEVTNLFF,TGTGCCAGCAGTGAAGTAACTAATTTGTTTTTT
13,TRBV5-8,once,NA,TRBJ2-7,CASRETGTTKQYF,TGTGCCAGCAGGGAGACAGGGACTACGAAGCAGTACTTC
13,TRBV2,NA,TRBD1,TRBJ2-3,CASSELTGDTQYF,TGTGCCAGCAGCGAGCTGACAGGGGATACGCAGTATTTT
11,TRBV2,NA,NA,TRBJ2-3,CASSEADTQYF,TGTGCCAGCAGTGAAGCAGATACGCAGTATTTT
17,TRBV5-1,NA,TRBD2,TRBJ2-1,CASSLVFGGLRRNEQFF,TGCGCCAGCAGCTTGGTCTTCGGGGGGTTGAGGAGGAATGAGCAGTTCTTC
14,TRBV18,few,NA,TRBJ1-2,CASSQTRETRGYTF,TGTGCCAGCTCGCAAACTCGGGAAACAAGGGGCTACACCTTC
13,TRBV7-3,NA,NA,TRBJ1-1,CASSLGMNTEAFF,TGTGCCAGCAGCTTGGGGATGAACACTGAAGCTTTCTTT
13,TRBV6-5,once,NA,TRBJ2-1,CASKKSSYNEQFF,TGTGCCAGCAAAAAGAGCTCCTACAATGAGCAGTTCTTC
17,TRBV11-3,NA,NA,TRBJ2-1,CASSSTFLGESYNEQFF,TGTGCCAGCAGCTCGACATTTCTGGGGGAGTCATACAATGAGCAGTTCTTC
15,TRBV10-3,NA,TRBD1,TRBJ2-2,CAISPGTGVGGELFF,TGTGCCATCAGCCCCGGGACAGGGGTGGGCGGGGAGCTGTTTTTT
15,TRBV5-4,NA,NA,TRBJ1-1,CASSRTENTNTEAFF,TGTGCCAGCAGCCGGACAGAAAATACTAACACTGAAGCTTTCTTT
16,TRBV7-9,NA,TRBD2,TRBJ2-4,CASSLPTSGRQNIQYF,TGTGCCAGCAGCTTGCCGACTAGCGGGAGGCAAAACATTCAGTACTTC
14,TRBV9,NA,NA,TRBJ1-5,CASSPSYSNQPQHF,TGTGCCAGCAGCCCCAGTTATAGCAATCAGCCCCAGCATTTT
17,TRBV27,NA,NA,TRBJ1-1,CASSFRAGGIVNTEAFF,TGTGCCAGCAGTTTCCGGGCCGGCGGCATAGTGAACACTGAAGCTTTCTTT
14,TRBV5-1,NA,NA,TRBJ2-2,CASSLTGITGELFF,TGCGCCAGCAGCTTAACAGGGATTACCGGGGAGCTGTTTTTT
15,TRBV28,NA,TRBD2,TRBJ2-7,CASSTTSGLTYEQYF,TGTGCCAGCAGCACGACTAGCGGGCTCACCTACGAGCAGTACTTC
15,TRBV11-2,NA,NA,TRBJ1-1,CASSLRTDLNTEAFF,TGTGCCAGCAGCCTCCGGACGGACTTGAACACTGAAGCTTTCTTT
17,TRBV7-2,NA,TRBD2,TRBJ2-7,CASSSGLAGGITYEQYF,TGTGCCAGCAGCTCCGGACTAGCGGGAGGGATTACCTACGAGCAGTACTTC
19,TRBV21-1,NA,NA,TRBJ2-5,CASSKACSSGRVSRETQYF,TGTGCCAGCAGCAAAGCGTGCTCTAGCGGGAGGGTATCAAGAGAGACCCAGTACTTC
16,TRBV27,NA,TRBD2,TRBJ2-7,CASILGTSGSLGEQYF,TGTGCCAGCATACTGGGGACTAGCGGGAGCTTGGGCGAGCAGTACTTC
16,TRBV5-1,NA,NA,TRBJ2-5,CASSPLITGTQETQYF,TGCGCCAGCAGCCCACTAATAACAGGGACACAAGAGACCCAGTACTTC
13,TRBV28,NA,NA,TRBJ2-1,CASSANPYNEQFF,TGTGCCAGCAGTGCGAATCCATACAATGAGCAGTTCTTC
13,TRBV30,few,TRBD1,TRBJ2-7,CAWSAWTGDEQYF,TGTGCCTGGAGTGCATGGACAGGCGACGAGCAGTACTTC
19,TRBV28,few,TRBD2,TRBJ2-7,CASSSPGTSGSLVTYEQYF,TGTGCCAGCAGTTCCCCGGGGACTAGCGGGAGTTTGGTAACCTACGAGCAGTACTTC
15,TRBV7-3,NA,TRBD2,TRBJ2-3,CASSPTGLAGDTQYF,TGTGCCAGCAGCCCAACGGGACTAGCGGGAGATACGCAGTATTTT